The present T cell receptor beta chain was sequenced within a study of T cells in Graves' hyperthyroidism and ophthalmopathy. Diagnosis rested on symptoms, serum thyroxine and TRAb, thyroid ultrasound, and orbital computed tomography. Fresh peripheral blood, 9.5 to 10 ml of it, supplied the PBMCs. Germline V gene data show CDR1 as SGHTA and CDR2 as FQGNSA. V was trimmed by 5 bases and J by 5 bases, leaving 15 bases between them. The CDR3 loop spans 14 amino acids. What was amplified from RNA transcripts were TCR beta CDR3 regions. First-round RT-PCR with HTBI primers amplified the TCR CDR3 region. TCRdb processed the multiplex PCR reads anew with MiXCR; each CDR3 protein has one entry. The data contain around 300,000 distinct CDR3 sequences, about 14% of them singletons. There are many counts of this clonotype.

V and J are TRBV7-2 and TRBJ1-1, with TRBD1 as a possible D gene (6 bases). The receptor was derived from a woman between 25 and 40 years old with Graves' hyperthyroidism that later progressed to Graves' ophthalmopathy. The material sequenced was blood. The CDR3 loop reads CASSRTRDKTEAFF. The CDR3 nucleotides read TGTGCCAGCAGCCGCACCCGGGACAAGACTGAAGCTTTCTTT.